The clone carrying this T cell receptor (beta chain) was observed once. The source of the sample is a study of OX40 agonist ivuxolimab in advanced cancers. Assay: immunoSEQ multiplex PCR; the TCRdb copy retains only in-frame clones and omits some. In the table there are about 48,000 clones, about nine tenths of which are singletons. The CDR3 is 13 amino acids. Trimming stripped 5 bases from V and 8 bases from J, with 15 bases between. Germline loops: CDR1 MNHEY, CDR2 SMNVEV (reference sequence). The sequences come from CD4+ or CD8+ T cells sorted from blood, collected in a trial of the OX40 agonist ivuxolimab. The chain has TRBV27 and TRBJ1-2, with a tentative D call TRBD1 (5 bases). This sequence originates from an adult with an advanced solid tumor such as melanoma, head and neck, liver or kidney cancer. The CDR3 spells CASSPGARGGYTF. The CDR3 region has the DNA TGTGCCAGCAGTCCCGGGGCCAGAGGCGGCTACACCTTC.